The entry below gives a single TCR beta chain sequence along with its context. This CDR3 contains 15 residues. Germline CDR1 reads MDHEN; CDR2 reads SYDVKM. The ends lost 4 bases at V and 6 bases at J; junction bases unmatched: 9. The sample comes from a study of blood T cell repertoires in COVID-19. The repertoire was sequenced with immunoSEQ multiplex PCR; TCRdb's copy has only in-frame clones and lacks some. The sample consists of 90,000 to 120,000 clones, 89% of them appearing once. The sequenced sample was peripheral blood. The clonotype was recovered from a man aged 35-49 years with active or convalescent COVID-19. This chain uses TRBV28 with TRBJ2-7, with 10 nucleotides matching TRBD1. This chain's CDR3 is CASSSGGTGATEQYF. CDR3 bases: TGTGCCAGCAGTTCAGGCGGGACAGGGGCGACCGAGCAGTACTTC. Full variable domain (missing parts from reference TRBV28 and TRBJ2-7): DVKVTQSSRYLVKRTGEKVFLECVQDMDHENMFWYRQDPGLGLRLIYFSYDVKMKEKGDIPEGYSVSREKKERFSLILESASTNQTSMYLCASSSGGTGATEQYFGPGTRLTVT.